A selection of T cell receptor beta chains follows, all from one sample in a study of T cell responses to AZD1222 COVID-19 vaccine. The method was immunoSEQ multiplex PCR; TCRdb's version includes in-frame clones alone and lacks a portion of them. The table has some 120,000 clones, 80% to 95% seen once. Sequencing was performed on peripheral blood, taken on day 0 of MenACWY control vaccination. The receptors come from an adult in good health. The CDR3 runs from the conserved cysteine through the conserved F or W. The D gene is left open where the match is weak. Size values are once, few and many counts, or a class for expanded clones, and some rows have none.

J,size,V,D,DNA,CDR3
TRBJ1-1,NA,TRBV6-8,TRBD1,TGTGCCAGCAGTTACTCAAGGGGGCTAAAGAACACTGAAGCTTTCTTT,CASSYSRGLKNTEAFF
TRBJ1-2,NA,TRBV29-1,NA,TGCAGCGTTGAATTCGTCAGGGAATACGGCTACACCTTC,CSVEFVREYGYTF
TRBJ2-5,NA,TRBV6-2/TRBV6-3,NA,TGTGCCAGCAGTTATGGCCAGGGACCCCAAGAGACCCAGTACTTC,CASSYGQGPQETQYF
TRBJ1-4,NA,TRBV24-1,NA,TGTGCCACCAGTGACACCTTAGGCCAGAAACTGTTTTTT,CATSDTLGQKLFF
TRBJ1-5,NA,TRBV5-1,TRBD1,TGCGCCAGCAGCGTCGGACAGGGGGCGATTGCTGCTCTATCCCAGACCCATAGCAATCAGCCCCAGCATTTT,CASSVGQGAIAALSQTHSNQPQHF
TRBJ2-1,once,TRBV7-2,NA,TGTGCCAGCTGTAAGAGCTCCTACAATGAGCAGTTCTTC,CASCKSSYNEQFF
TRBJ2-3,NA,TRBV5-1,NA,TGCGCCAGCAGCTTGGAGACAGATACGCAGTATTTT,CASSLETDTQYF
TRBJ1-2,NA,TRBV5-1,TRBD1,TGCGCCAGCAGCTCCCGGGACAGGGGGCGAAGGGACTATGGCTACACCTTC,CASSSRDRGRRDYGYTF
TRBJ1-2,NA,TRBV7-2,NA,TGTGCCAGCAGCTTGGTAGGAGCCTATGGCTACACCTTC,CASSLVGAYGYTF
TRBJ2-7,NA,TRBV24-1,NA,TGTGCCACCAGTGATCACTTTTACCCCGAGCAGTACTTC,CATSDHFYPEQYF
TRBJ1-5,NA,TRBV7-2,TRBD1,TGTGCCAGCAGCTTAGGGGGACAGGGTTCACGCAATCAGCCCCAGCATTTT,CASSLGGQGSRNQPQHF
TRBJ2-3,NA,TRBV15,NA,TGTGCCACCAGCGGTGGACGGAGCACAGATACGCAGTATTTT,CATSGGRSTDTQYF
TRBJ1-2,NA,TRBV7-9,NA,TGTGCCAGCAGCTTGGTAGATAATGGCTACACCTTC,CASSLVDNGYTF
TRBJ2-3,NA,TRBV28,NA,TGTGCCAGCAGTTTTAGCGACCACACAGATACGCAGTATTTT,CASSFSDHTDTQYF